These 3 T cell receptor beta chains were all obtained from the same sample, sequenced in a study of Graves' ophthalmopathy and Graves' hyperthyroidism (dated by TCRdb to 2017 to 2018). Sequencing instrument: Illumina HiSeq 2000. For repertoire sequencing, the TCR beta CDR3 regions were amplified from RNA transcripts. The first round was an RT-PCR using HTBI primers with the Qiagen OneStep RT-PCR kit, and this first round was followed by a second-round multiplex PCR, then size selection and purification. TCRdb reprocessed the public reads (quality trimming at Q25 with fastp, clone calling with MiXCR) and kept in-frame beta chains. CDR3 protein sequences are deduplicated, and each keeps its most common genes and DNA. This sample gives hundreds of thousands of distinct CDR3 sequences in total; under 25% of them show up just once. The ten biggest clones cover approximately 40% of the sample. The sequenced sample consisted of peripheral blood. The source of these receptors is a woman between 50 and 59 years old with Graves' ophthalmopathy. Donor details come from another sample of the same person, matched by shared clones.

This clonotype was seen ten or more times. This chain connects TRBV6-1 to TRBJ1-1, with D unresolved. CDR3 length equals 11 residues. The V gene lost 6 bases and the J gene lost 10 bases, with 12 bases spanning the gap. Germline values: CDR1 MNHNS, CDR2 SASEGT. The CDR3 protein is CASRRERVAFF. CDR3 nucleotides: TGTGCCAGCAGGAGGGAGCGGGTAGCTTTCTTT.

This clonotype turned up a few times. The genes are TRBV5-1 and TRBJ1-3, with D possibly being TRBD1 (5 bases). Germline CDR1 reads SGHRS; CDR2 reads YFSETQ. V was cut by 1 base and J by 4 bases, with 9 bases left in between. CDR3 length: 14 amino acids. The CDR3 here is CASSLSGGGNTIYF. The CDR3, as DNA: TGCGCCAGCAGCTTGTCCGGGGGAGGAAACACCATATATTTT.

The chain employs TRBV10-3 and TRBJ2-5, with 11 bases fitting TRBD1. The CDR3 has 14 amino acids. With V trimmed by 2 bases and J by 7 bases, 3 bases remained unmatched. Germline-derived CDR1 and CDR2 are ENHRY and SYGVKD. CDR3 region: CAISEGQGAVTQYF. The CDR3 bases are TGTGCCATCAGTGAGGGACAGGGGGCGGTGACCCAGTACTTC.